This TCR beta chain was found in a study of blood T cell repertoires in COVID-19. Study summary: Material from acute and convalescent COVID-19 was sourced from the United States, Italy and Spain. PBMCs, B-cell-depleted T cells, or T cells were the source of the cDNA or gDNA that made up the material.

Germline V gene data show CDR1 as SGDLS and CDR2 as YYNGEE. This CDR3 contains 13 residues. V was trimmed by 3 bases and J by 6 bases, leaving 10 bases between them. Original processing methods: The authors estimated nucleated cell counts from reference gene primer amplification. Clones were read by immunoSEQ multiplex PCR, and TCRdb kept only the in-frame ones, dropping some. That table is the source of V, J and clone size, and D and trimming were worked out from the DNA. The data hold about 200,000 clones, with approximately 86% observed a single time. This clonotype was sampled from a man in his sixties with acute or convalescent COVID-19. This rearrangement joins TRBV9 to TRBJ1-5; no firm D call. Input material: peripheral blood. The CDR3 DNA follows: TGTGCCAGCAGCGGCCGAACGGGTCAGCCCCAGCATTTT. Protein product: CASSGRTGQPQHF.